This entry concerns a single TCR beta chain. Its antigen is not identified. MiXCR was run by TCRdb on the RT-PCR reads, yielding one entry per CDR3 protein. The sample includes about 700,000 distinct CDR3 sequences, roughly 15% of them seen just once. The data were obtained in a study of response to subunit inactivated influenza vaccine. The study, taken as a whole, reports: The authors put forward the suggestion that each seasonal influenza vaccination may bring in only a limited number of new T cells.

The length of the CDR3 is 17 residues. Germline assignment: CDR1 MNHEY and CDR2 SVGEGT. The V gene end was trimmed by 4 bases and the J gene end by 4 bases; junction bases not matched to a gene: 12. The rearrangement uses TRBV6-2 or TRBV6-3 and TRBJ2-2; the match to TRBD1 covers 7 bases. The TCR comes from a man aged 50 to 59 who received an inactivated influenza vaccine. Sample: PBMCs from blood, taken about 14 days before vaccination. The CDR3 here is CASSWELGQKFTGELFF. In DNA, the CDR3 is TGTGCCAGCAGTTGGGAACTGGGACAGAAATTCACCGGGGAGCTGTTTTTT.